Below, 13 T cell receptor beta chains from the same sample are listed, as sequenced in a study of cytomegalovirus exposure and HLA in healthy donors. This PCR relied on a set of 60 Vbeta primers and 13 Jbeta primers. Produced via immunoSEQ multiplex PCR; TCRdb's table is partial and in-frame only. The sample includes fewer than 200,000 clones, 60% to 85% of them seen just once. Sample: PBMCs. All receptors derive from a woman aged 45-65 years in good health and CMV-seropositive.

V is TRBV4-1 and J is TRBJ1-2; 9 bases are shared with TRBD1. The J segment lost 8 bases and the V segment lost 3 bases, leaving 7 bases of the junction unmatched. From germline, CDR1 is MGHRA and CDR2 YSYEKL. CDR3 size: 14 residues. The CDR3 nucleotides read TGCGCCAGCAGCCATACAGGGGGCGCCGGCGGCTACACCTTC. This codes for CASSHTGGAGGYTF.

The CDR3 DNA sequence: TGTGCCAGCAGTGGGTACCTGAGGAGCGGGGGACTGTATTTT. It encodes CASSGYLRSGGLYF. The chain uses TRBV2 and TRBJ2-3; 8 nucleotides match TRBD2. This CDR3 comprises 14 residues. In germline, CDR1 is SNHLY, CDR2 FYNNEI. J lost 14 bases, V lost 4 bases, and 14 bases had no gene match. The variable domain in full, with the rest retrieved from reference TRBV2 and TRBJ2-3, is EPEVTQTPSHQVTQMGQEVILRCVPISNHLYFYWYRQILGQKVEFLVSFYNNEISEKSEIFDDQFSVERPDGSNFTLKIRSTKLEDSAMYFCASSGYLRSGGLYFGPGTRLTVL.

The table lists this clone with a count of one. Written as DNA, the CDR3 is TGCGCCAGCAGCTTGGGGTATGGCGGAAGCAATCAGCCCCAGCATTTT. Translated: CASSLGYGGSNQPQHF. The chain couples TRBV5-1 to TRBJ1-5; no definite D call. The length of the CDR3 is 16 residues. In germline, CDR1 is SGHRS, CDR2 YFSETQ. With 0 bases removed from V and 1 base from J, the gap between germline ends came to 11 bases. Full variable domain (remainder filled in from reference TRBV5-1 and TRBJ1-5): KAGVTQTPRYLIKTRGQQVTLSCSPISGHRSVSWYQQTPGQGLQFLFEYFSETQRNKGNFPGRFSGRQFSNSRSEMNVSTLELGDSALYLCASSLGYGGSNQPQHFGDGTRLSIL.

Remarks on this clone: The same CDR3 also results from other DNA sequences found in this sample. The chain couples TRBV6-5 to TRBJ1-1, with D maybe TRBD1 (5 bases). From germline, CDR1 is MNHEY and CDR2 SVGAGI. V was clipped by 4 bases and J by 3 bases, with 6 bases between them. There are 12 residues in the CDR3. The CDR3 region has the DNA TGTGCCAGCAGTTTAGGGGACACTGAAGCTTTCTTT. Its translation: CASSLGDTEAFF.

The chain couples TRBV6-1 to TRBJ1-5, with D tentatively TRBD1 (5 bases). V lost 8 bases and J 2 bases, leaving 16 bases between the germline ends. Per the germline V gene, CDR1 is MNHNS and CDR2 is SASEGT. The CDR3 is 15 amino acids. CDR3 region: CASETREGGNQPQHF. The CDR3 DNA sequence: TGTGCCAGCGAAACCCGAGAAGGGGGCAATCAGCCCCAGCATTTT.

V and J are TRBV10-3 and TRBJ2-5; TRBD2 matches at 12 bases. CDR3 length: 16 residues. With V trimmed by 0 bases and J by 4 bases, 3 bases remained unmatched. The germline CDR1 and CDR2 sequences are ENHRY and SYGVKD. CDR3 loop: CAISESLAGGPETQYF. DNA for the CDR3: TGTGCCATCAGTGAGTCGCTAGCGGGGGGGCCAGAGACCCAGTACTTC.

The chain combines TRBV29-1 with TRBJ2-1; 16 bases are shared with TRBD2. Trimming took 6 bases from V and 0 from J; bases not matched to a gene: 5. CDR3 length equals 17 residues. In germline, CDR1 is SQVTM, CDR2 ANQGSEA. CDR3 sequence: CSVGTSGGGISYNEQFF. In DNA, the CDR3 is TGCAGCGTGGGGACTAGCGGGGGGGGGATCTCCTACAATGAGCAGTTCTTC.

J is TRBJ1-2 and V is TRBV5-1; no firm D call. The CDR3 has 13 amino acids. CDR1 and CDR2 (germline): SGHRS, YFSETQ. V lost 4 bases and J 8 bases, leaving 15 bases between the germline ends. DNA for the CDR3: TGCGCCAGCAGCCCACTAGGTGGTGGCGGCTACACCTTC. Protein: CASSPLGGGGYTF. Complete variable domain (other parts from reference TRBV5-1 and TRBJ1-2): KAGVTQTPRYLIKTRGQQVTLSCSPISGHRSVSWYQQTPGQGLQFLFEYFSETQRNKGNFPGRFSGRQFSNSRSEMNVSTLELGDSALYLCASSPLGGGGYTFGSGTRLTVV.

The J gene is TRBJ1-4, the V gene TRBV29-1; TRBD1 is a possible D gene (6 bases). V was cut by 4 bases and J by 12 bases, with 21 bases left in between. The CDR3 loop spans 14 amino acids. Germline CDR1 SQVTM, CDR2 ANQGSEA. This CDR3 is CSVGTGTTAGELFF. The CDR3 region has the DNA TGCAGCGTTGGAACCGGGACAACGGCCGGGGAACTGTTTTTT.

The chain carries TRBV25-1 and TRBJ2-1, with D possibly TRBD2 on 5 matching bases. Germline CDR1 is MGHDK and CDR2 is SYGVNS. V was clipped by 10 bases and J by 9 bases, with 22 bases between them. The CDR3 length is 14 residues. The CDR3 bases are TGTGCCACCGGAGAGGGCTCCGCCGTACTTGAGCAGTTCTTC. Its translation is CATGEGSAVLEQFF.

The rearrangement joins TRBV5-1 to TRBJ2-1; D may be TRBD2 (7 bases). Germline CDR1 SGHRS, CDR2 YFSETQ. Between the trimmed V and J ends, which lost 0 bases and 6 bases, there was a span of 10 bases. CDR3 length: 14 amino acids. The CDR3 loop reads CASSLVGGRNEQFF. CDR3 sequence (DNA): TGCGCCAGCAGCTTGGTCGGGGGGCGCAATGAGCAGTTCTTC.

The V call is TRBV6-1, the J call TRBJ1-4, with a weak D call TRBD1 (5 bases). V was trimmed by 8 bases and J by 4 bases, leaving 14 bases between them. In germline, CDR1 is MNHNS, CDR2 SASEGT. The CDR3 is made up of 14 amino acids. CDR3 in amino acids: CASGRQSFNEKLFF. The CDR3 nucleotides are TGTGCCAGCGGACGACAGTCCTTTAATGAAAAACTGTTTTTT.

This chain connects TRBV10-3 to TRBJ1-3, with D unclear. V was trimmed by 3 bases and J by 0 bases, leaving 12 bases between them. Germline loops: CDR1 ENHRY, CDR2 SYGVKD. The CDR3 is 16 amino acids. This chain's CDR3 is CAISEVAFLSGNTIYF. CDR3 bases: TGTGCCATCAGTGAAGTGGCATTCCTCTCTGGAAACACCATATATTTT.